A selection of T cell receptor beta chains follows, all from one sample in a study of blood T cell repertoires in COVID-19. Sequencing used immunoSEQ multiplex PCR; TCRdb keeps in-frame clones, though not all of them. In the table there are under 250,000 clones, around 82% of which are singletons. The specimen sequenced was PBMCs or T cells enriched from blood (not recorded which). Source of these receptors: a middle-aged woman who had been exposed to COVID-19. The CDR3 runs from the conserved cysteine through the conserved F or W. The D gene is left open where the match is weak. The size field is filled for only some rows; it gives once, few, many or a size class.

TRBJ2-2 | - | TRBV3-1/TRBV3-2 | - | CASSQGDTGELFF | TGTGCCAGCAGCCAGGGAGACACCGGGGAGCTGTTTTTT
TRBJ1-5 | - | TRBV19 | TRBD1 | CASSIGTAANNQPQHF | TGTGCCAGTAGTATCGGGACAGCCGCTAACAATCAGCCCCAGCATTTT
TRBJ2-5 | - | TRBV14 | TRBD2 | CASSRRGTQETQYF | TGTGCCAGCAGCCGGCGGGGGACCCAAGAGACCCAGTACTTC
TRBJ2-5 | - | TRBV11-3 | TRBD1 | CASSLGQGARETQYF | TGTGCCAGCAGCTTAGGCCAGGGGGCGCGGGAGACCCAGTACTTC
TRBJ2-3 | - | TRBV5-1 | - | CASSSYTVDTQYF | TGCGCCAGCAGCTCATATACAGTCGATACGCAGTATTTT
TRBJ2-7 | - | TRBV28 | TRBD2 | CASSVAGAYEQYF | TGTGCCAGCAGCGTAGCGGGGGCCTACGAGCAGTACTTC
TRBJ2-6 | once | TRBV19 | TRBD1 | CASSRGQVSSGANVLTF | TGTGCCAGTAGCCGGGGACAGGTCTCCTCTGGGGCCAACGTCCTGACTTTC
TRBJ1-1 | once | TRBV11-2 | TRBD1 | CASSSSGRTGGTRTEAFF | TGTGCCAGCAGCTCGAGCGGGCGCACAGGGGGGACGAGAACTGAAGCTTTCTTT
TRBJ1-2 | once | TRBV6-5 | TRBD1 | CASSYRSTGVYGYTF | TGTGCCAGCAGTTACCGCTCCACAGGGGTCTATGGCTACACCTTC
TRBJ2-3 | - | TRBV4-2 | TRBD2 | CASSLVAGPQSATQYF | TGTGCCAGCAGCCTCGTAGCGGGGCCCCAGTCGGCTACGCAGTATTTT
TRBJ2-2 | - | TRBV9 | TRBD2 | CASSASGGPGTGELFF | TGTGCCAGCAGCGCTAGCGGGGGCCCCGGGACCGGGGAGCTGTTTTTT
TRBJ2-3 | - | TRBV4-1 | - | CASSRFALGARGADTQYF | TGCGCCAGCAGCCGCTTCGCTTTGGGGGCGAGGGGAGCAGATACGCAGTATTTT
TRBJ1-1 | - | TRBV7-8 | - | CASSLGTQGTATEAFF | TGTGCCAGCAGCTTAGGGACCCAGGGTACGGCCACTGAAGCTTTCTTT
TRBJ1-6 | - | TRBV6-5 | - | CASSYSNLDSSPLHF | TGTGCCAGCAGTTACTCGAATCTGGACTCCTCACCCCTCCACTTT
TRBJ1-5 | once | TRBV18 | TRBD1 | CASSPPLGTDSNQPQHF | TGTGCCAGCTCACCACCGTTGGGGACAGATAGCAATCAGCCCCAGCATTTT
TRBJ1-4 | - | TRBV30 | - | CAWSRTQINEKLFF | TGTGCCTGGAGCCGGACTCAGATCAATGAAAAACTGTTTTTT
TRBJ2-5 | - | TRBV5-1 | TRBD1 | CASSLPGGGQETQYF | TGCGCCAGCAGCTTACCAGGGGGCGGCCAAGAGACCCAGTACTTC
TRBJ2-7 | - | TRBV6-5 | TRBD2 | CASTGGGALHEQYF | TGTGCCAGCACCGGCGGGGGGGCCCTCCACGAGCAGTACTTC
TRBJ2-3 | - | TRBV7-2 | TRBD1 | CASSLVGTGGPGTQYF | TGTGCCAGCAGCTTAGTAGGGACAGGGGGCCCAGGCACGCAGTATTTT
TRBJ2-3 | few | TRBV2 | TRBD1 | CASSRQGRTDTQYF | TGTGCCAGCAGCCGACAGGGGAGGACAGATACGCAGTATTTT
TRBJ2-5 | few | TRBV28 | - | CASSPIPQGGRPKTQYF | TGTGCCAGCAGTCCCATCCCACAGGGTGGTCGTCCGAAGACCCAGTACTTC
TRBJ2-3 | - | TRBV6-1 | TRBD1 | CASSEASQGVTQYF | TGTGCCAGCAGTGAAGCGTCACAGGGGGTTACGCAGTATTTT
TRBJ2-2 | few | TRBV5-1 | - | CASSFPASATGELFF | TGCGCCAGCAGCTTCCCCGCTAGCGCCACCGGGGAGCTGTTTTTT
TRBJ2-6 | - | TRBV4-3 | - | CASRDIDGSGANVLTF | TGCGCCAGCAGGGACATCGACGGGTCTGGGGCCAACGTCCTGACTTTC
TRBJ1-3 | - | TRBV2 | TRBD1 | CASRVQGARGNTIYF | TGTGCCAGCAGGGTACAGGGGGCGAGAGGAAACACCATATATTTT
TRBJ1-1 | - | TRBV11-2 | TRBD1 | CASSKNRGETTEAFF | TGTGCCAGCAGCAAAAACAGGGGAGAAACCACTGAAGCTTTCTTT
TRBJ2-3 | - | TRBV9 | TRBD2 | CASSEPSGGPFTDTQYF | TGTGCCAGCAGCGAACCTAGCGGGGGCCCGTTCACAGATACGCAGTATTTT
TRBJ2-5 | - | TRBV19 | TRBD1 | CASSIIGQGETQYF | TGTGCCAGTAGTATAATTGGACAGGGAGAGACCCAGTACTTC
TRBJ2-2 | - | TRBV7-8 | - | CASSFGLQGTLNTGELFF | TGTGCCAGCAGCTTTGGGCTGCAGGGGACACTCAACACCGGGGAGCTGTTTTTT
TRBJ2-5 | few | TRBV7-2 | - | CASSLRSYQETQYF | TGTGCCAGCAGCTTAAGGAGTTATCAAGAGACCCAGTACTTC
TRBJ1-5 | - | TRBV6-6 | TRBD1 | CASSHRTGGNQPQHF | TGTGCCAGCAGTCACCGGACAGGGGGAAATCAGCCCCAGCATTTT
TRBJ2-5 | - | TRBV7-9 | - | CASSPRTARVKETQYF | TGTGCCAGCAGCCCCCGGACAGCGAGGGTTAAGGAGACCCAGTACTTC
TRBJ2-7 | - | TRBV10-3 | - | CAISGNRGYEQYF | TGTGCCATCAGTGGAAACAGAGGGTACGAGCAGTACTTC
TRBJ2-4 | - | TRBV11-2 | - | CASSTGLTANIQYF | TGTGCCAGCAGCACGGGACTTACAGCTAACATTCAGTACTTC
TRBJ2-6 | - | TRBV6-2/TRBV6-3 | - | CASSYDSSGANVLTF | TGTGCCAGCAGTTACGACAGCTCTGGGGCCAACGTCCTGACTTTC
TRBJ1-6 | - | TRBV19 | TRBD1 | CASNPGQGAFSPLHF | TGTGCCAGTAACCCGGGACAGGGGGCTTTTTCACCCCTCCACTTT
TRBJ1-1 | - | TRBV7-2 | TRBD1 | CASSYTGAEAFF | TGTGCCAGCAGCTACACAGGGGCTGAAGCTTTCTTT
TRBJ1-4 | - | TRBV2 | - | CASAPRAGNNEKLFF | TGTGCCAGCGCCCCGCGGGCAGGCAATAATGAAAAACTGTTTTTT
TRBJ1-2 | - | TRBV3-1/TRBV3-2 | - | CASSQVSGPYGYTF | TGTGCCAGCAGCCAAGTGTCGGGTCCCTATGGCTACACCTTC
TRBJ1-3 | few | TRBV4-2 | TRBD1 | CASSQVGTASRNTIYF | TGTGCCAGCAGCCAAGTAGGGACAGCGTCACGAAACACCATATATTTT